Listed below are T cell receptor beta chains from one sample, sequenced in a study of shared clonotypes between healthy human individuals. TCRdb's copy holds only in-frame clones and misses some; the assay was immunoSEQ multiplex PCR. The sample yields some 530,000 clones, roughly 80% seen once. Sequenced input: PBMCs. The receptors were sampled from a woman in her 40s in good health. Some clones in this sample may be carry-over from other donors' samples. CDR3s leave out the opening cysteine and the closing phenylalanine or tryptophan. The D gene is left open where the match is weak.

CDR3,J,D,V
DSSVSRAGPNEQF,TRBJ2-1,NA,TRBV2
ASGLWGAGELF,TRBJ2-2,NA,TRBV12-5
ASSVYNGEKLF,TRBJ1-4,NA,TRBV2
ASSSLRGTDTQY,TRBJ2-3,NA,TRBV7-2
ASSVTGTGGTEAF,TRBJ1-1,TRBD1,TRBV5-1
ASSWGLAGEEQY,TRBJ2-7,TRBD2,TRBV5-6
ASSPAGAGVSEQY,TRBJ2-7,TRBD2,TRBV7-7
ASSLAAGGGDTQY,TRBJ2-3,TRBD1,TRBV7-3
ASSLFWGAGHAGELF,TRBJ2-2,NA,TRBV28
ASSTRTSGRANEQF,TRBJ2-1,TRBD2,TRBV9
ASSVQGAVGYT,TRBJ1-2,TRBD1,TRBV11-2
ASRDRTYEKLF,TRBJ1-4,TRBD1,TRBV10-2
ASSTGGAYSYGYT,TRBJ1-2,TRBD1,TRBV2
ASKGAADTQY,TRBJ2-3,TRBD1,TRBV2
ASSERQLANTEAF,TRBJ1-1,NA,TRBV18
ASSLLGDGRETQY,TRBJ2-5,NA,TRBV5-1
ASSLQQASLYGYT,TRBJ1-2,NA,TRBV5-5
ASSGRLAGSHEQF,TRBJ2-1,TRBD2,TRBV5-1
ASRSSPGLQETQY,TRBJ2-5,NA,TRBV28
ASSGTAGTEAF,TRBJ1-1,NA,TRBV6-4
ASSFGYGATNEKLF,TRBJ1-4,NA,TRBV5-1